These T cell receptor beta chains were read from a single sample in a study of T-cell reconstitution after alpha-beta-depleted transplantation in children. TCRdb used MiXCR to reprocess the PCR reads, holding one entry per CDR3 protein. The sample contains about 490,000 distinct CDR3 sequences, approximately 10% of which appear only once. The source was PBMCs, collected before TCRalphabeta/CD19-depleted stem cell transplant. These receptors all come from a child aged 2 to 15 with inherited bone marrow failure, due to receive a stem cell transplant. Both conserved end residues are part of each CDR3. Each record gives: clone size, V gene, J gene, D gene, CDR3 DNA, CDR3 protein. A D gene is named only where the DNA matches it firmly. Where a row states a size, it is once, few, many or the class of an expanded clone; other rows omit it.

many	TRBV30	TRBJ2-3	NA	TGTGCCTGGTCCAGGGTCCCAGATACGCAGTATTTT	CAWSRVPDTQYF
many	TRBV29-1	TRBJ2-5	NA	TGCAGCGTTGCTAGAGACAGACAAGAGACCCAGTACTTC	CSVARDRQETQYF
many	TRBV4-2	TRBJ2-1	TRBD2	TGTGCCAGCAGCCCAATAGCGGGAGGGAGGGCCAATGAGCAGTTCTTC	CASSPIAGGRANEQFF
many	TRBV7-2	TRBJ2-3	NA	TGTGCCAGCAGCTTCCCACTCAACGGGGATCAGGAAGATACGCAGTATTTT	CASSFPLNGDQEDTQYF
many	TRBV6-5	TRBJ2-5	NA	TGTGCCAGCAGTTCGGCCCCGTTTGGGGAGACCCAGTACTTC	CASSSAPFGETQYF
few	TRBV30	TRBJ2-1	TRBD2	TGTGCCTGGAGTAGGGGAGCGGGGTACAATGAGCAGTTCTTC	CAWSRGAGYNEQFF
NA	TRBV2	TRBJ2-3	NA	TGTGCCAGCAGTGGGCCAGTGCGGGCAGATACGCAGTATTTT	CASSGPVRADTQYF
many	TRBV6-2/TRBV6-3	TRBJ2-3	TRBD2	TGTGCCAGCAGTTACTCGGTAGCGGGAGGCCCCTATACGCAGTATTTT	CASSYSVAGGPYTQYF
many	TRBV11-2	TRBJ2-3	NA	TGTGCCAGCAGTCCCCCGGGTGCAGATACGCAGTATTTT	CASSPPGADTQYF
many	TRBV27	TRBJ2-7	NA	TGTGCCAGCAGTTTAGCGGTCCCCTACGAGCAGTACTTC	CASSLAVPYEQYF
few	TRBV4-3	TRBJ2-1	TRBD2	TGCGCCAGCAGCCAAGATGATCTAGCGGGAGGCGTTAATGAGCAGTTCTTC	CASSQDDLAGGVNEQFF
many	TRBV20-1	TRBJ1-1	NA	TGCAGTGCTAGGTGGCCGGGGCTGAACACTGAAGCTTTCTTT	CSARWPGLNTEAFF
NA	TRBV6-5	TRBJ1-1	NA	TGTGCCAGCAGTTTCACAGAGTCAGCTGAAGCTTTCTTT	CASSFTESAEAFF
many	TRBV4-2	TRBJ2-6	TRBD1	TGTGCCAGCAGCCGAGACAGGGGGGGTGGTTCTGGGGCCAACGTCCTGACTTTC	CASSRDRGGGSGANVLTF
many	TRBV6-6	TRBJ2-7	NA	TGTGCCAGCAGCGGGACTGAAGCCTACGAGCAGTACTTC	CASSGTEAYEQYF
many	TRBV10-1	TRBJ1-2	TRBD1	TGCGCCAGCAGTGCTATTCGACAGGGGAATAATGGAAACGGCAGAGACGGCTACACCTTC	CASSAIRQGNNGNGRDGYTF
NA	TRBV7-2	TRBJ1-5	NA	TGTGCCAGCAGCTTGTGGGGAGGGGATCAGCCCCAGCATTTT	CASSLWGGDQPQHF
NA	TRBV19	TRBJ2-7	NA	TGTGCCAGTAGGGCATCGGGGGCCGCCTACGAGCAGTACTTC	CASRASGAAYEQYF
many	TRBV4-2	TRBJ2-7	TRBD2	TGTGCCAGCAGCCACACTAGCGGGAGGTCCTACGAGCAGTACTTC	CASSHTSGRSYEQYF
many	TRBV6-1	TRBJ2-5	TRBD2	TGTGCCAGCAGGGGACTAGTCCAACAAGAGACCCAGTACTTC	CASRGLVQQETQYF
many	TRBV6-5	TRBJ2-7	TRBD1	TGTGCCAGCAGTTCAGACGGGACAGTTCACTCCTACGAGCAGTACTTC	CASSSDGTVHSYEQYF
few	TRBV7-2	TRBJ2-7	NA	TGTGCCAGCAGCCTACCTGTCCACGAGCAGTACTTC	CASSLPVHEQYF
many	TRBV7-8	TRBJ2-1	NA	TGTGCCAGCAGCGTTTGGCTGGTGGGGAGCTCCTACAATGAGCAGTTCTTC	CASSVWLVGSSYNEQFF
many	TRBV30	TRBJ2-7	TRBD1	TGTGCCTGTCAAACCGGGACAGGCTCCTACGAGCAGTACTTC	CACQTGTGSYEQYF
many	TRBV20-1	TRBJ2-2	TRBD1	TGCAGTGCAAGAACAGGGGGCGCGAACACCGGGGAGCTGTTTTTT	CSARTGGANTGELFF
NA	TRBV2	TRBJ2-7	TRBD2	TGTGCCAGCAGTCGCGTAGCGGGAGGGAAGAGCGAGCAGTACTTC	CASSRVAGGKSEQYF
many	TRBV7-2	TRBJ2-7	NA	TGTGCCAGCAGCTCCGGGGGCGTGGGCTACGAGCAGTACTTC	CASSSGGVGYEQYF
many	TRBV5-1	TRBJ2-3	TRBD2	TGCGCCAGCAGCCTACCCACCGGGACTAGCGGGTATCGCACAGATACGCAGTATTTT	CASSLPTGTSGYRTDTQYF
many	TRBV19	TRBJ2-7	NA	TGTGCCAGTAGTATAGGGGGATACGGGCCCTACGAGCAGTACTTC	CASSIGGYGPYEQYF
many	TRBV7-8	TRBJ2-5	NA	TGTGCCATCAGCTTAGATCAGCAGGTGGGAGAGACCCAGTACTTC	CAISLDQQVGETQYF
NA	TRBV19	TRBJ2-5	NA	TGTGCCAGTAGTCAAGGAATCACTTGGACCCAGTACTTC	CASSQGITWTQYF
many	TRBV29-1	TRBJ2-4	NA	TGCAGCGAAACAGGGGAGGAGGCCAAAAACATTCAGTACTTC	CSETGEEAKNIQYF
many	TRBV28	TRBJ2-1	TRBD2	TGTGCCAGCAGTTTGGAGACTCCCCGCCGCGGGAGGAGGTCCTACAATGAGCAGTTCTTC	CASSLETPRRGRRSYNEQFF
few	TRBV25-1	TRBJ1-1	NA	TGTGCCAGCAGTGACAGGGAAACTGAAGCTTTCTTT	CASSDRETEAFF
many	TRBV4-2	TRBJ1-1	NA	TGTGCCAGCAGCCAAGAGTGGAACGTTGACACTGAAGCTTTCTTT	CASSQEWNVDTEAFF
NA	TRBV20-1	TRBJ1-6	NA	TGCAGTGCTAGGAACCCCCGGGTAGGGGACCTCTATAATTCACCCCTCCACTTT	CSARNPRVGDLYNSPLHF
few	TRBV11-2	TRBJ1-1	NA	TGTGCCAGCAGCTGGCGCGTTAGGGGGATGAACACTGAAGCTTTCTTT	CASSWRVRGMNTEAFF
many	TRBV7-2	TRBJ2-3	NA	TGTGCCACCCGGGACCCATGGGCGGATACGCAGTATTTT	CATRDPWADTQYF
many	TRBV7-2	TRBJ2-3	TRBD1	TGTGCCAGCAGCCCTGAACAGGGGCTTTCAGATACGCAGTATTTT	CASSPEQGLSDTQYF
many	TRBV3-1	TRBJ2-7	TRBD2	TGTGCCAGCGGTCGGAGACTAGCGGATTACGACGAGCAGTACTTC	CASGRRLADYDEQYF
few	TRBV11-2	TRBJ2-1	NA	TGTGCCAGCAGGAGACCGGGATCCATGAGAAATGAGCAGTTCTTC	CASRRPGSMRNEQFF
NA	TRBV19	TRBJ2-7	NA	TGTGCCAGTAGTCCGGGACTTATCTACGAGCAGTACTTC	CASSPGLIYEQYF
many	TRBV4-3	TRBJ2-2	TRBD2	TGCGCCAGCAGCCGGGGAGGCGGGAGAGGTGCCGGGGAGCTGTTTTTT	CASSRGGGRGAGELFF
many	TRBV4-2	TRBJ2-1	TRBD2	TGTGCCAGCAGCCAAGGGGAGGCCGGGACTAGCGTTTACAATGAGCAGTTCTTC	CASSQGEAGTSVYNEQFF
many	TRBV12-3/TRBV12-4	TRBJ2-2	TRBD1	TGTGCCAGCAGTTCTTACAGGGGGAATTCCGGGGAGCTGTTTTTT	CASSSYRGNSGELFF
few	TRBV20-1	TRBJ2-1	TRBD2	TGCAGTGCTAGAGATTCCCTAGCGGGAGAAATGAATGAGCAGTTCTTC	CSARDSLAGEMNEQFF
many	TRBV20-1	TRBJ1-2	NA	TGCAGTGCTAGAGTACTACTAAAGGGCGGCTACACCTTC	CSARVLLKGGYTF
many	TRBV29-1	TRBJ2-2	NA	TGCAGCGTTAGAACGACCGGGGAGCTGTTTTTT	CSVRTTGELFF
many	TRBV7-2	TRBJ1-2	TRBD1	TGTGCCAGCACCCGACGACCGGGACAGGGAACTGACTATGGCTACACCTTC	CASTRRPGQGTDYGYTF
NA	TRBV20-1	TRBJ2-1	TRBD2	TGCAGTGCTATGGGGACTAGCGCCTACAATGAGCAGTTCTTC	CSAMGTSAYNEQFF
NA	TRBV28	TRBJ2-5	TRBD1	TGTGCCAGCGAGGGGGCGAGAGAGGAGACCCAGTACTTC	CASEGAREETQYF
many	TRBV12-3/TRBV12-4	TRBJ2-3	NA	TGTGCCAGCAGGCGGCAGGGGTCCCCAGATACGCAGTATTTT	CASRRQGSPDTQYF
many	TRBV9	TRBJ2-1	TRBD2	TGTGCCAGCAGCGCAGGACCCGGGACTAGCGGTTCCAATGAGCAGTTCTTC	CASSAGPGTSGSNEQFF